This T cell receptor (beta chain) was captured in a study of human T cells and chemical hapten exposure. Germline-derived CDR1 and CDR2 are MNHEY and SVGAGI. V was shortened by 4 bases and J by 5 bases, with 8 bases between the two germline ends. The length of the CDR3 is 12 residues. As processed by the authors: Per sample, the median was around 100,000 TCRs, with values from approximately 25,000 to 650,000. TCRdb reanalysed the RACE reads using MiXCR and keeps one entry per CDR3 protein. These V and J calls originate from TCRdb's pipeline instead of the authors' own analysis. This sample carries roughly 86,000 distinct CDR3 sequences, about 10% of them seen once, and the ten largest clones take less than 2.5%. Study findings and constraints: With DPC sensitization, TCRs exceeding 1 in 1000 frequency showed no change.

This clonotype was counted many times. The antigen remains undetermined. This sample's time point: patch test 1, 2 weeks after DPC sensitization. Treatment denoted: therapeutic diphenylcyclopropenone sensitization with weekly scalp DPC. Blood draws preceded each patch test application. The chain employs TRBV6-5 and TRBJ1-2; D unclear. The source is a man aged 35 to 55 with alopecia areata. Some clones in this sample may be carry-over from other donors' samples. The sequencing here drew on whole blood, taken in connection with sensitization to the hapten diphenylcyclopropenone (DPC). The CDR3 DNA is TGTGCCAGCAGTTCAATGGATTATGGCTACACCTTC. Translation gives CASSSMDYGYTF.